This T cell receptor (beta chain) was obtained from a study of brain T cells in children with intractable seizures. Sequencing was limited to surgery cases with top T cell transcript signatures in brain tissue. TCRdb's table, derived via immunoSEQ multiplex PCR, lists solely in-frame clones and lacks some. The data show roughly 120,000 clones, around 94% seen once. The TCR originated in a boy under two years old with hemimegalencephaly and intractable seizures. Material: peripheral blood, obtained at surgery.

The chain's CDR3 is CASTLRLPYEQYF. CDR3 DNA sequence: TGTGCCAGCACCCTCCGTTTGCCCTACGAGCAGTACTTC. The chain couples TRBV28 to TRBJ2-7, with no clear D. The length of the CDR3 is 13 residues. Germline V gene lookup returns CDR1 MDHEN and CDR2 SYDVKM. The V end was cut by 7 bases, the J end by 2 bases, with 12 bases between.